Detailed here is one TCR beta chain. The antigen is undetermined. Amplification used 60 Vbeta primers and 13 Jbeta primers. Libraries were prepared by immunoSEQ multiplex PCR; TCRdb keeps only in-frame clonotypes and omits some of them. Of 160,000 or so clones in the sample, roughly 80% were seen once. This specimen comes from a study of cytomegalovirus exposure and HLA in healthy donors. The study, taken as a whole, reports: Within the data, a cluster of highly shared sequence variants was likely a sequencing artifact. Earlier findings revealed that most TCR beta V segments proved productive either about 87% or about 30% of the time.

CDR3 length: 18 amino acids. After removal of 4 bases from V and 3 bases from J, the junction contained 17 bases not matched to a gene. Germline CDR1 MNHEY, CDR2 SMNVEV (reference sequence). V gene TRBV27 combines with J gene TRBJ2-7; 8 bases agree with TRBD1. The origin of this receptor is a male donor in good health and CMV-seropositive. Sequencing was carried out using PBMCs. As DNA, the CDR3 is TGTGCCAGCAGTTCCGGACAGGGCCATGGGAATTGGTACTACGAGCAGTACTTC. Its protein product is CASSSGQGHGNWYYEQYF.